These T cell receptor beta chains were read from a single sample in a study of tumor-infiltrating lymphocytes in primary liver carcinoma. TCRdb re-analysed the multiplex PCR reads in MiXCR, keeping a single row per CDR3 protein. The sample lists hundreds of thousands of distinct CDR3 sequences; about 62% were seen once. The sequencing input was peripheral blood. The origin of the receptors is a man in his forties with primary liver carcinoma and hepatitis B virus infection. Each CDR3 is given with its conserved first and last residue. A D gene is named only where the DNA matches it firmly. Expanded clones are given a class, and other clones once, few, many or no size at all.

>TRBJ2-5|-|TRBV28|-
CASSTSSDRPQETQYF
TGTGCCAGCAGTACATCCTCCGACAGGCCCCAAGAGACCCAGTACTTC
>TRBJ2-7|-|TRBV11-2|-
CASSLSTLEGYEQYF
TGTGCCAGCAGCTTGAGTACCCTGGAGGGCTACGAGCAGTACTTC
>TRBJ2-1|-|TRBV25-1|-
CASSESPEYNEQFF
TGTGCCAGCAGCGAATCGCCCGAATACAATGAGCAGTTCTTC
>TRBJ2-7|-|TRBV5-4|-
CPSSLSPSNEQYF
TGTCCCAGCAGCTTAAGTCCCTCGAACGAGCAGTACTTC
>TRBJ2-7|-|TRBV11-2|few
CASSLGSRKDYEQYF
TGTGCCAGCAGCTTGGGCAGTCGGAAAGACTACGAGCAGTACTTC
>TRBJ2-5|-|TRBV6-6|-
CANSLNLEEIGETQYF
TGTGCCAACAGTTTGAACTTGGAAGAAATTGGAGAGACCCAGTACTTC
>TRBJ2-7|-|TRBV4-2|-
CASSPWNRGGHEQYF
TGTGCTAGCAGCCCCTGGAACAGGGGAGGCCACGAACAGTACTTC
>TRBJ2-1|-|TRBV11-3|-
CASSLGIPGEQFF
TGTGCCAGCAGCTTAGGTATACCCGGTGAGCAGTTCTTC
>TRBJ2-7|-|TRBV5-6|-
CASSLSGTASYEQYF
TGTGCCAGCAGCTTAAGTGGGACGGCCTCCTACGAGCAGTACTTC
>TRBJ2-5|-|TRBV6-5|-
CASSYQGIGSGETQYF
TGTGCCAGCAGTTACCAAGGGATAGGATCGGGAGAGACCCAGTACTTC
>TRBJ2-7|TRBD2|TRBV5-5|-
CASSPGLAGLNEQYF
TGTGCCAGCAGCCCCGGACTAGCGGGACTCAACGAGCAGTACTTC
>TRBJ1-1|-|TRBV28|few
CASSLVREAFF
TGTGCCAGCAGTTTAGTCAGAGAAGCTTTCTTT
>TRBJ2-3|TRBD2|TRBV4-3|many
CASSPGTIGTDTQYF
TGCGCCAGCAGTCCAGGGACTATAGGCACAGATACGCAGTATTTT